This entry lists 3 T cell receptor beta chains sequenced from one sample in a study of a mutant IDH1 vaccine in newly diagnosed glioma. Sequencing was performed with immunoSEQ multiplex PCR; in TCRdb, only in-frame clones are kept and a portion is missing. In the table there are about 94,000 clones, 85% to 90% of which are singletons. Noted time point: week 47, end of study. Doses of 300 ug of mutant IDH1 20-mer peptide were given with topical imiquimod. No antigen is known for these receptors. Source: PBMCs, taken from a glioma patient whose treatment included an IDH1 peptide vaccine. These receptor sequences come from a woman in her 50s with glioma.

The genes are TRBV5-4 and TRBJ2-5; TRBD2 might be the D (5 bases). This CDR3 is 16 amino acids long. Trimming left V 2 bases short and J 4 bases short, with 18 bases between. Looked up from germline, CDR1 is SGHNT and CDR2 is YYREEE (reference sequence). The CDR3 nucleotides read TGTGCCAGCAGCTTCGGGTCTATTGGGGAGAGAGAGACCCAGTACTTC. Amino acid sequence: CASSFGSIGERETQYF.

The CDR3: CASSTLGQGSSETQYF. In DNA, the CDR3 is TGTGCCAGCAGCACGTTAGGACAGGGGTCGTCGGAGACCCAGTACTTC. The chain joins TRBV5-5 to TRBJ2-5; 9 positions match TRBD1. Unmatched junction bases numbered 12, after V lost 4 bases and J lost 5 bases. The germline CDR1 and CDR2 sequences are SGHKS and YYEKEE (reference sequence). The CDR3 loop spans 16 amino acids.

J is TRBJ2-7 and V is TRBV7-9, with 7 positions matching TRBD2. Looked up from germline, CDR1 is SEHNR and CDR2 is FQNEAQ (reference sequence). The V gene end was trimmed by 5 bases and the J gene end by 3 bases; junction bases not matched to a gene: 13. This CDR3 has 16 residues. The CDR3 nucleotides read TGTGCCAGCAGCCCTCAGGGAGGGTGGACCGACTACGAGCAGTACTTC. Translated, it gives CASSPQGGWTDYEQYF.